This TCR beta chain was found in a study of OX40 agonist ivuxolimab in advanced cancers. The sampling schedule covered blood at baseline, cycle 4 day 1, and cycle 7 day 1. The length of the CDR3 is 14 residues. Germline V gene lookup returns CDR1 MNHEY and CDR2 SVGAGI. V shed 6 bases, J shed 2 bases, and the junction held 3 bases outside the gene matches. Libraries were prepared by immunoSEQ multiplex PCR; TCRdb keeps only in-frame clonotypes and omits some of them. Of under 65,000 clones in the sample, approximately 93% were seen once. This sample comprised CD4+ or CD8+ T cells sorted from blood, obtained in a trial of the OX40 agonist ivuxolimab. The chain employs TRBV6-5 and TRBJ2-7, with 11 nucleotides matching TRBD1. The TCR was taken from an adult with an advanced solid tumor such as melanoma, head and neck, liver or kidney cancer. CDR3 region: CASSPGQGAYEQYF. The CDR3 nucleotides are TGTGCCAGCAGCCCGGGACAGGGGGCCTACGAGCAGTACTTC.